This T cell receptor (beta chain) was sequenced for a study of siplizumab effects on memory and regulatory T cells. Assay: immunoSEQ multiplex PCR; the TCRdb copy retains only in-frame clones and omits some. Seen here are some 100,000 clones, around 95% observed once, and the top ten hold about 0.6%. J gave up 6 bases and V 0 bases, and 7 bases lay outside the gene matches. The CDR3 spans 14 residues. The V gene's germline CDR1 is GTSNPN and CDR2 SVGIG (reference sequence). This clone was counted once. The source is a human donor in good health. Sequencing was carried out using Tregs sorted from blood. The V gene is TRBV30, the J gene TRBJ2-7; 8 bases agree with TRBD2. The CDR3: CAWSVRGGLIEQYF. CDR3 nucleotides: TGTGCCTGGAGTGTACGGGGGGGTTTGATCGAGCAGTACTTC.